This TCR beta chain was found in a study of molecular identifiers for immune sequencing clone quantification. Study-wide context: Replicate experiments divided RNA from around 20,000 or 100,000 naive CD8 cells into five parts and sequenced four.

TCRdb analysed the PCR reads with MiXCR anew, one entry per CDR3 protein. This table holds 79,000 or so distinct CDR3 sequences, roughly 23% found once. This clonotype has a count of ten or more. The CDR3 is made up of 14 amino acids. Germline CDR1 and CDR2: DFQATT and SNEGSKA (reference sequence). V was clipped by 3 bases and J by 7 bases; unmatched bases: 4. The clonotype originates from a human donor in good health. Some libraries in this study had Jurkat cell RNA spiked in. The material sequenced was naive CD8+ T cells from blood, with Jurkat cell RNA spiked in. Subset meaning: FACS-sorted CD8+CD4-CCR7+CD45RA+ naive T cells. The chain recombines TRBV20-1 with TRBJ1-6; the match to TRBD1 covers 9 bases. This CDR3 is CSASRDRDNSPLHF. In DNA form, the CDR3 reads TGCAGTGCTAGCAGGGACAGGGACAATTCACCCCTCCACTTT.